The 24 T cell receptor beta chains in this list originate from one sample, sequenced in a study of regulatory T cells in long-lasting Graves disease. CDR3 regions were amplified by Arm-PCR using iRepertoire HTBI primers to build TCR beta libraries. MiXCR, run by TCRdb on the multiplex PCR reads, gives a single entry per CDR3 protein. In the table there are more than 650,000 distinct CDR3 sequences, roughly 30% of which are singletons. As to time point: persistent/refractory GD, antithyroid drugs over 5 years with positive TRAb. There was RNA extracted from PBMCs, and the TCR library was made from it. The sequencing used peripheral blood mononuclear cells (PBMCs), collected when the disease was refractory, from a patient treated with antithyroid drugs. All receptors come from a female donor with Graves disease.

This chain joins TRBV6-1 and TRBJ1-2, with TRBD1 identical over 8 bases. The germline V gene encodes CDR1 MNHNS and CDR2 SASEGT. Trimming removed 6 bases from V and 2 bases from J; junction bases left unmatched: 11. There are 16 residues in the CDR3. The CDR3: CASSKSSRGLNYGYTF. CDR3 coding DNA: TGTGCCAGCAGCAAGTCCAGCAGGGGGCTCAACTATGGCTACACCTTC.

V gene TRBV6-5 combines with J gene TRBJ1-1; no clear D. The CDR3 totals 14 residues. Trimming removed 1 base at V and 6 bases at J, with 12 bases between. Germline loops: CDR1 MNHEY, CDR2 SVGAGI. The CDR3 coding sequence is TGTGCCAGCAGTTACTGGGCGCCGGGCTCTGAAGCTTTCTTT. It yields the protein CASSYWAPGSEAFF.

This clonotype has ten or more counts. CDR3 nucleotides: TGTGCCAGCAGTCGCCGGTGGACAGCAAAAAATGAAAAACTGTTTTTT. This codes for CASSRRWTAKNEKLFF. This chain joins TRBV2 and TRBJ1-4; tentative D call: TRBD1 (6 bases). Germline assignment: CDR1 SNHLY and CDR2 FYNNEI. The CDR3 contains 16 residues. With 5 bases removed from V and 5 bases from J, the gap between germline ends came to 18 bases.

This clonotype was observed at least ten times. This chain uses TRBV2 with TRBJ1-1, with TRBD1 identical over 9 bases. V was pared by 4 bases and J by 2 bases, with 8 bases of the junction left unmatched. The CDR3 is 16 residues long. Germline assignment: CDR1 SNHLY and CDR2 FYNNEI. This chain's CDR3 is CASSVSGQGDNTEAFF. In DNA, the CDR3 is TGTGCCAGCAGTGTTTCGGGACAGGGTGATAACACTGAAGCTTTCTTT.

The chain is built from TRBV6-2 or TRBV6-3 and TRBJ1-2, with D perhaps TRBD1 (6 bases). The CDR3 length is 15 residues. Germline CDR1 reads MNHEY; CDR2 reads SVGEGT. Deletions cut 0 bases from V and 4 bases from J, with 12 bases between. The CDR3 DNA sequence: TGTGCCAGCAGTTACTCGACGGGGACATTCTATGGCTACACCTTC. It specifies CASSYSTGTFYGYTF.

This clonotype showed up many times. J is TRBJ1-1 and V is TRBV28; D unclear. The CDR3 consists of 16 residues. Germline CDR1 is MDHEN and CDR2 is SYDVKM. Trimming removed 6 bases from V and 1 base from J, with 18 bases in between. CDR3 region: CASSTGQRAANTEAFF. The CDR3 DNA sequence: TGTGCCAGCAGCACGGGCCAACGAGCCGCGAACACTGAAGCTTTCTTT.

This clonotype was recorded many times. V gene TRBV2 combines with J gene TRBJ1-5; D gene uncertain. The CDR3 totals 13 residues. Germline V gene lookup returns CDR1 SNHLY and CDR2 FYNNEI. V was pared by 8 bases and J by 4 bases, with 12 bases between. The CDR3 DNA sequence: TGTGCCAGCCTTAGACAACCGAATCAGCCCCAGCATTTT. It translates to CASLRQPNQPQHF.

This clonotype was counted ten times or more. The V gene is TRBV12-3 or TRBV12-4, the J gene TRBJ2-6; 8 nucleotides agree with TRBD1. The CDR3 consists of 16 residues. Trimming at V came to 7 bases and at J to 2 bases, leaving 7 bases not matched to a gene. CDR3 bases: TGTGCCAGCATCACCAAGGACAGGGCTGGGGCCAACGTCCTGACTTTC. It translates to CASITKDRAGANVLTF.

This clonotype was detected a few times. The chain uses TRBV18 and TRBJ1-2; 8 bases line up with TRBD1. The CDR3 length is 12 residues. V shed 2 bases and J 13 bases; nucleotides not matched to a gene: 6. Per germline, CDR1 KGHSH and CDR2 LQKENI. The CDR3 loop reads CASSPGQGLCTF. CDR3 nucleotides: TGTGCCAGCTCACCAGGACAGGGACTTTGCACCTTC.

This sequence joins TRBV30 and TRBJ1-1; D possibly corresponds to TRBD1 (5 bases). The CDR3 loop spans 14 amino acids. V shed 4 bases and J shed 1 base, with 13 bases lying between them. CDR1 is GTSNPN, CDR2 SVGIG, per germline (reference sequence). The CDR3 region has the DNA TGTGCCTGGAATCGAGTCGGGGGGAACACTGAAGCTTTCTTT. As protein: CAWNRVGGNTEAFF.

J is TRBJ1-2 and V is TRBV11-2, with D uncertain. The CDR3 is 14 residues long. The germline gives CDR1 SGHAT, CDR2 FQNNGV. V lost 1 base and J 4 bases, leaving 10 bases between the germline ends. The CDR3 here is CASSLVTGLYGYTF. The CDR3 DNA follows: TGTGCCAGCAGCTTAGTAACCGGACTCTATGGCTACACCTTC.

J is TRBJ2-7 and V is TRBV20-1, with 9 positions matching TRBD1. J was trimmed by 5 bases and V by 3 bases; bases with no gene match: 11. CDR1 is DFQATT, CDR2 SNEGSKA, per germline (reference sequence). The CDR3 loop spans 15 amino acids. The CDR3: CSASTPGTGFHEQYF. The CDR3 coding sequence is TGCAGTGCTAGTACGCCCGGGACAGGGTTCCACGAGCAGTACTTC.

This clonotype was detected only a few times. CDR3 in DNA: TGTGCCAGCAGCGGGGGGAGGCCCAGCTCCTACGAGCAGTACTTC. This translates into CASSGGRPSSYEQYF. J is TRBJ2-7 and V is TRBV3-1; TRBD2 might be the D (6 bases). CDR3 size: 15 residues. Germline CDR1 is LGHDT and CDR2 is YNNKEL (reference sequence). The V end was cut by 5 bases, the J end by 0 bases, with 14 bases between.

The chain couples TRBV7-9 to TRBJ2-7; 10 nucleotides agree with TRBD2. Germline V lookup: CDR1 SEHNR, CDR2 FQNEAQ (reference sequence). This CDR3 is built from 17 residues. The J segment lost 1 base and the V segment lost 1 base, leaving 7 bases of the junction unmatched. CDR3 nucleotides: TGTGCCAGCAGCTTAGGGAGGACTAGCGGTGGATCCTACGAGCAGTACTTC. Amino acids: CASSLGRTSGGSYEQYF.

A few counts support this clonotype. V usage is TRBV4-2 and J usage is TRBJ2-5; TRBD2 is a possible D gene (5 bases). With 0 bases removed from V and 2 bases from J, the gap between germline ends came to 19 bases. The V gene's germline CDR1 is LGHNA and CDR2 YNFKEQ. This CDR3 has 18 residues. CDR3 amino acids: CASSQEARGLAGQETQYF. The CDR3 DNA reads as TGTGCCAGCAGCCAAGAAGCACGCGGTCTAGCTGGACAAGAGACCCAGTACTTC.

This chain uses TRBV5-1 with TRBJ2-2; the match to TRBD1 covers 12 bases. The CDR3 is made up of 17 amino acids. Germline trimming cut 3 bases from V and 3 bases from J; bases unmatched to any gene: 6. CDR1 SGHRS and CDR2 YFSETQ come from the germline V gene. The CDR3, as DNA: TGCGCCAGCAGCTGGGGGACAGGGGGCCGTGACACCGGGGAGCTGTTTTTT. It codes for CASSWGTGGRDTGELFF.

The V gene is TRBV5-1, the J gene TRBJ1-1, with D perhaps matching TRBD1 (6 bases). The CDR3 runs to 16 residues. Germline V CDR1 and CDR2: SGHRS, YFSETQ. V was clipped by 0 bases and J by 0 bases, with 12 bases between them. CDR3: CASSLGPGTLNTEAFF. Here the CDR3 DNA reads TGCGCCAGCAGCTTGGGACCCGGGACACTGAACACTGAAGCTTTCTTT.

This clonotype was found a few times. At one end the junction does not follow the germline gene, possibly because of a read error. The V and J genes are TRBV6-1 and TRBJ1-1, with TRBD1 matching 7 bases. CDR3 length: 12 amino acids. Germline CDR1 is MNHNS and CDR2 is SASEGT. CDR3 coding DNA: TGTGCCAGCAGAGAAGGGGGCTCACAACCTTTCTTT. Its protein is CASREGGSQPFF.

V gene TRBV5-1 combines with J gene TRBJ2-7; D remains ambiguous. V was pared by 4 bases and J by 5 bases, with 13 bases between. This CDR3 has 13 amino acids. The germline V gene encodes CDR1 SGHRS and CDR2 YFSETQ. CDR3 bases: TGCGCCAGCAGCATCCCTGGCCCGGACGAGCAGTACTTC. Its translation: CASSIPGPDEQYF.

The V and J genes are TRBV7-9 and TRBJ1-1, with a weak D call TRBD1 (5 bases). The CDR3 is made up of 14 amino acids. CDR1 and CDR2 from the germline V gene are SEHNR and FQNEAQ (reference sequence). V lost 5 bases and J lost 10, with 20 bases in between. CDR3 loop: CASSRPGRMRVAFF. The CDR3 region has the DNA TGTGCCAGCAGCCGCCCGGGACGGATGAGGGTAGCTTTCTTT.

This clonotype occurred a few times. The V and J genes are TRBV11-2 and TRBJ1-6; no definite D call. There are 15 residues in the CDR3. CDR1 SGHAT and CDR2 FQNNGV come from the germline V gene. The V and J ends lost 4 bases and 7 bases respectively, with 14 bases between them. CDR3 DNA sequence: TGTGCCAGCAGCTCCTCGAGGGTCGAGAATTCACCCCTCCACTTT. Amino acids: CASSSSRVENSPLHF.

This clonotype was seen a few times. The chain employs TRBV12-3 or TRBV12-4 and TRBJ2-4; 8 bases line up with TRBD2. The CDR3 extends over 14 amino acids. The V and J ends lost 3 bases and 8 bases, in that order; junction bases with no gene match: 6. The CDR3 coding sequence is TGTGCCAGCAGTTTTCTCGCGGGAGGTCACATTCAGTACTTC. Protein sequence: CASSFLAGGHIQYF.

This clonotype appeared a single time. The rearrangement uses TRBV7-9 and TRBJ1-1; 10 bases agree with TRBD1. Trimming cost V 5 bases and J 2 bases; bases outside gene matches: 11. Germline CDR1 SEHNR, CDR2 FQNEAQ (reference sequence). CDR3 size: 17 residues. The CDR3 here is CASSQPGQGMINTEAFF. CDR3 coding DNA: TGTGCCAGCAGCCAACCGGGACAGGGGATGATTAACACTGAAGCTTTCTTT. Looking up the rest from reference TRBV7-9 and TRBJ1-1 gives the full variable domain: DTGVSQNPRHKITKRGQNVTFRCDPISEHNRLYWYRQTLGQGPEFLTYFQNEAQLEKSRLLSDRFSAERPKGSFSTLEIQRTEQGDSAMYLCASSQPGQGMINTEAFFGQGTRLTVV.

For this clonotype: One base away lies a much larger clone, so this may be a sequencing read error. CDR3 sequence reads: CASRQDTGPRQPQHF. The CDR3 region has the DNA TGTGCCAGCCGCCAAGATACAGGGCCCAGGCAGCCCCAGCATTTT. The rearrangement links TRBV3-1 to TRBJ1-5; perhaps TRBD1 as D (6 bases). This CDR3 has 15 residues. The germline V gene has CDR1 LGHDT and CDR2 YNNKEL (reference sequence).